The clone carrying this T cell receptor (beta chain) has a handful of counts. This sample was included in a study of blood T cells in healthy people across ages. For the second PCR, which ran for about 6 to 11 cycles, a sample-barcoded 5' primer and a J-beta primer mix were used. TCRdb re-called the 5' RACE reads with MiXCR, one entry per CDR3 protein. The profile covers around 1,000,000 distinct CDR3 sequences, with roughly 24% appearing a single time and less than 0.75% taken by the ten largest. The CDR3 runs 12 residues. Germline values: CDR1 SQVTM, CDR2 ANQGSEA. V was clipped by 4 bases and J by 5 bases, with 10 bases between them. This sample also appeared in a second study, on T cells of mothers and their children.

Sequenced: blood. The source is a girl under 10 years old in good health. The chain links TRBV29-1 to TRBJ2-3; D may correspond to TRBD1 or TRBD2 (5 bases each). CDR3 loop: CSVGGRRDTQYF. The CDR3 DNA reads TGCAGCGTTGGGGGGAGACGAGATACGCAGTATTTT.